This T cell receptor (beta chain) was identified in a study of PD-1 blockade in classical Hodgkin lymphoma (TCRdb year 2020). Regarding the study in general: The study used TCR beta sequencing and CyTOF to define a peripheral blood immune signature of response to PD-1 blockade in classical Hodgkin lymphoma.

The sample's time point label, in plain terms: newly diagnosed, previously untreated cHL patient sample. To serve as a comparison group for the relapsed/refractory trial patients, PBMCs were sequenced from patients with newly diagnosed, previously untreated classical Hodgkin lymphoma. After peripheral blood was drawn into 8 mL Vacutainer Cell Preparation Tubes, PBMCs were isolated by centrifugation and then cryopreserved. Study-wide findings and limitations: Baseline TCR diversity was reported to be lower in newly diagnosed patients than in healthy donors, and even lower in relapsed/refractory patients. The study was limited to a single clinical trial cohort, and causes of repertoire differences, possibly disease activity or prior therapy, remained undefined.

A word on this clone: No antigen is known for it. Base-call qualities are not available, and no considerably larger clone is one nucleotide away.

From cysteine to phenylalanine, the CDR3 is 16 amino acids long. Kept here is only the CDR3 DNA, which spans 48 bases and is read in frame from base 1. V sheds 2 bases and J sheds 0 bases, leaving 12 bases between their ends. The germline V gene sets CDR1 to SGDLS and CDR2 to YYNGEE. Genomic DNA was extracted with the Qiagen DNeasy kit from unsorted PBMCs and from negatively selected CD4+ and CD8+ fractions. Using primers that anneal to V and J segments, immunoSEQ multiplex PCR amplified the TCR beta CDR3 regions. A synthetic immune receptor repertoire was used to minimize amplification bias, and any remaining bias was removed computationally after sequencing. As for how the authors treated the data: Custom Python scripts were used to quantify repertoire diversity as the Shannon entropy index. The unsorted, CD4+ and CD8+ repertoires were each analyzed separately, with the exception of combined analyses, where CD4+ and CD8+ sequences were merged in silico. TCRdb mirrors the immuneACCESS table, restricted to in-frame sequences. Some clones are absent from its copies; in checked studies, under half trace to an unresolved V gene, and the reason for the others is unknown. D and trimming were read from the DNA, whereas the V and J calls and clone size are those reported in that table. This sample comprises fewer than 20,000 clones, 80% to 95% of them detected only once. The biggest ten clones account for 6.9% of the sample.

The sample consisted of peripheral blood mononuclear cells (PBMCs). This sequence uses TRBV9 and TRBJ1-3, with the D gene too uncertain to name. This receptor was obtained from a human donor with classical Hodgkin lymphoma. The CDR3 region: CASSVSGPLSGNTIYF. The DNA sequence is TGTGCCAGCAGCGTGAGCGGGCCGCTCTCTGGAAACACCATATATTTT.